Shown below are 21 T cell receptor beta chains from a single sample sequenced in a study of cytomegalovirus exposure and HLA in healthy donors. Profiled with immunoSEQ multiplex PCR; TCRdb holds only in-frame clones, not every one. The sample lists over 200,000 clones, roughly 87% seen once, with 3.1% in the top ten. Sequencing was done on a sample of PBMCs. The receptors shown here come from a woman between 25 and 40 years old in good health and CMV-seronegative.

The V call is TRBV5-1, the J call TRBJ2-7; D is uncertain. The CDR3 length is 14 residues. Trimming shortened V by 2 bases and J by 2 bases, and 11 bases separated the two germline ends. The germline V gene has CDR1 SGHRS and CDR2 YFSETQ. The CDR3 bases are TGCGCCAGCAGCTTTGGAACCGGGCCCTACGAGCAGTACTTC. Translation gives CASSFGTGPYEQYF. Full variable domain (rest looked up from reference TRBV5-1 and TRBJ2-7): KAGVTQTPRYLIKTRGQQVTLSCSPISGHRSVSWYQQTPGQGLQFLFEYFSETQRNKGNFPGRFSGRQFSNSRSEMNVSTLELGDSALYLCASSFGTGPYEQYFGPGTRLTVT.

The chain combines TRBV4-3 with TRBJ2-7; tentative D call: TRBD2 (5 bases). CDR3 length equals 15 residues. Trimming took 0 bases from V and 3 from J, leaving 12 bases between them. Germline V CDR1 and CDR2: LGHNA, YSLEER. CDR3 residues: CASSQDASFYYEQYF. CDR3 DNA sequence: TGCGCCAGCAGCCAAGATGCTAGCTTTTACTACGAGCAGTACTTC.

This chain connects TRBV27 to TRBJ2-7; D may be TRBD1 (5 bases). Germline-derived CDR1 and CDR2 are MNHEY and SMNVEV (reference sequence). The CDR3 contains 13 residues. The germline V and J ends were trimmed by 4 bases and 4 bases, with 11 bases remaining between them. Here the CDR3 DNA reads TGTGCCAGCAGTTACGGACAAGCATACGAGCAGTACTTC. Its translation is CASSYGQAYEQYF.

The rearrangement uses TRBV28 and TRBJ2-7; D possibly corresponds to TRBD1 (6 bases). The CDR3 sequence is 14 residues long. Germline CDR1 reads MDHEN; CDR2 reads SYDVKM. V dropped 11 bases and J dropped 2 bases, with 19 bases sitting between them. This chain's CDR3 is CAGRQAPVTYEQYF. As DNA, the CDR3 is TGTGCCGGGAGACAGGCTCCGGTGACCTACGAGCAGTACTTC.

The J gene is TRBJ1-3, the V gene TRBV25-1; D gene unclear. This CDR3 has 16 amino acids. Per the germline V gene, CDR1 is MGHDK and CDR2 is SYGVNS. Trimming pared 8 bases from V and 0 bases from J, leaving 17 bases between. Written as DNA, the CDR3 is TGTGCCAGCTCCATCACGACGGTTCGCTCTGGAAACACCATATATTTT. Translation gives CASSITTVRSGNTIYF.

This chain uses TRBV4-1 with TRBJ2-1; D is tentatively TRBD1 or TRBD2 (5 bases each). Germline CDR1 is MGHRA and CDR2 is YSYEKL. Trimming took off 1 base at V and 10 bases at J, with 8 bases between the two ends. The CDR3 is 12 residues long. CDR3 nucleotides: TGCGCCAGCAGCCAAGTAGGGGACGAGCAGTTCTTC. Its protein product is CASSQVGDEQFF.

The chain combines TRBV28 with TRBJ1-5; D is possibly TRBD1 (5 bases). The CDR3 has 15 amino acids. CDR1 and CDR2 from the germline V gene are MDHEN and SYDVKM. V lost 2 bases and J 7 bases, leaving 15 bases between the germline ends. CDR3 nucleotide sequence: TGTGCCAGCAGTTTAATATCCGGGGGGTTACAGCCCCAGCATTTT. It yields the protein CASSLISGGLQPQHF.

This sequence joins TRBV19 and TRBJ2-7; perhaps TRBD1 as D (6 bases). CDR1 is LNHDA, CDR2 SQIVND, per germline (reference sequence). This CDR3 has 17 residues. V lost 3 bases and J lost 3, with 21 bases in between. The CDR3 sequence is CASSIPRDTSAGYEQYF. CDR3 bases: TGTGCCAGTAGTATCCCCCGGGACACTTCCGCGGGCTACGAGCAGTACTTC.

The CDR3 spells CSVAGLAGETQYF. In nucleotides, the CDR3 is TGCAGCGTTGCAGGGCTAGCGGGAGAGACCCAGTACTTC. The chain is built from TRBV29-1 and TRBJ2-5, with 8 nucleotides matching TRBD2. CDR1 SQVTM and CDR2 ANQGSEA come from the germline V gene. Trimming removed 4 bases from V and 4 bases from J; junction bases left unmatched: 5. This CDR3 is built from 13 residues.

Here the CDR3 DNA reads TGTGCCAGCAGCCCCGGTGGGACCGACACTGAAGCTTTCTTT. This translates into CASSPGGTDTEAFF. V gene TRBV28 combines with J gene TRBJ1-1; possibly TRBD1 for D (5 bases). From germline, CDR1 is MDHEN and CDR2 SYDVKM. V shed 6 bases and J shed 3 bases, with 14 bases lying between them. The CDR3 runs 14 residues.

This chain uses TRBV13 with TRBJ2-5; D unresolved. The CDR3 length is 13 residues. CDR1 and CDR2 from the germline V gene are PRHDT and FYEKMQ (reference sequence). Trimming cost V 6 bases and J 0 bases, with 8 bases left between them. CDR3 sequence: CASRRENQETQYF. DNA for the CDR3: TGTGCCAGCAGGCGCGAGAACCAAGAGACCCAGTACTTC.

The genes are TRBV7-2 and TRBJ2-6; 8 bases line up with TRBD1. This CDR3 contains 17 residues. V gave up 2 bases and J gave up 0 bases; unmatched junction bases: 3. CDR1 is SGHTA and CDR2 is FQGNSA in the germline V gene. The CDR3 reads CASSLRTGNSGANVLTF. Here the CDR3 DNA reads TGTGCCAGCAGCTTAAGGACAGGGAACTCTGGGGCCAACGTCCTGACTTTC.

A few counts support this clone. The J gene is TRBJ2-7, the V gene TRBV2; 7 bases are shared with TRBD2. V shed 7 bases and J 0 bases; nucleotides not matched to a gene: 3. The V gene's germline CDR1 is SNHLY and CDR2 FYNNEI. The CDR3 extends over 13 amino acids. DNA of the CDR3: TGTGCCAGCACCCGGGACTACTCCTACGAGCAGTACTTC. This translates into CASTRDYSYEQYF. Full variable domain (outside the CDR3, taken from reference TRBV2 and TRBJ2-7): EPEVTQTPSHQVTQMGQEVILRCVPISNHLYFYWYRQILGQKVEFLVSFYNNEISEKSEIFDDQFSVERPDGSNFTLKIRSTKLEDSAMYFCASTRDYSYEQYFGPGTRLTVT.

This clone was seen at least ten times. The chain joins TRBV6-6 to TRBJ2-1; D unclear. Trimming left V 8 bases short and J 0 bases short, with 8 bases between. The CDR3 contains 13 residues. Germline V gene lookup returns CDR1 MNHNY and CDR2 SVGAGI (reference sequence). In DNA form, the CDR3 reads TGTGCCAGCGGAATAAGCTCCTACAATGAGCAGTTCTTC. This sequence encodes CASGISSYNEQFF.

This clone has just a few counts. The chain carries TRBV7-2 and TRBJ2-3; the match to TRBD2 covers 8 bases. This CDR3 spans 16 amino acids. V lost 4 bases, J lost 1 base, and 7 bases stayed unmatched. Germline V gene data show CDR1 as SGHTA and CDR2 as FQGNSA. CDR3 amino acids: CASSSGLATRTDTQYF. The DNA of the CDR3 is TGTGCCAGCAGCTCCGGACTAGCCACCCGCACAGATACGCAGTATTTT.

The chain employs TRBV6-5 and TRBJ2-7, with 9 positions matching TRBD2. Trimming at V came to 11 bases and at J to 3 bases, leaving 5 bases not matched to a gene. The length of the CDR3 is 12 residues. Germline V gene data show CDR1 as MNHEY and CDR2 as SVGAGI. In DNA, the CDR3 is TGTGCCGCCGGACTAGCGAACTACGAGCAGTACTTC. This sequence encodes CAAGLANYEQYF.

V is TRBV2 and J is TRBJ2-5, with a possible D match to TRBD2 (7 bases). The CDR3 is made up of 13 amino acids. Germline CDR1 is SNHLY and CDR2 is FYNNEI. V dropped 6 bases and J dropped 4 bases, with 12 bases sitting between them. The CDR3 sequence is CASRGGATETQYF. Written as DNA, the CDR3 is TGTGCCAGCAGGGGGGGGGCGACAGAGACCCAGTACTTC.

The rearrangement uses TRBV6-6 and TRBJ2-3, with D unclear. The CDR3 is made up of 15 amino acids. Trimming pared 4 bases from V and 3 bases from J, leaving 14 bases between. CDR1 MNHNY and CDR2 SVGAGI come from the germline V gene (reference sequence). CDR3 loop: CASSFIGEGTDTQYF. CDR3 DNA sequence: TGTGCCAGCAGTTTCATCGGTGAAGGGACAGATACGCAGTATTTT.

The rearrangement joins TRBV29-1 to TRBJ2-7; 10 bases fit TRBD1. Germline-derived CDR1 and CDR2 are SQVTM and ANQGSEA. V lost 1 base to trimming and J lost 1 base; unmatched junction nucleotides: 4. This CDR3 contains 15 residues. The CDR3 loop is CSVEARDRGSYEQYF. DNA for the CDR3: TGCAGCGTTGAAGCCCGGGACAGGGGATCCTACGAGCAGTACTTC.

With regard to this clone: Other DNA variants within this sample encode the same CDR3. The CDR3 protein is CASSEGTGPYEQYF. As DNA, the CDR3 is TGTGCCAGCAGTGAGGGGACAGGGCCCTACGAGCAGTACTTC. This rearrangement joins TRBV2 to TRBJ2-7, with TRBD1 identical over 9 bases. Germline assignment: CDR1 SNHLY and CDR2 FYNNEI. The CDR3 contains 14 residues. The junction had 2 bases not matched to a gene; V was cut back by 3 bases and J by 2 bases.

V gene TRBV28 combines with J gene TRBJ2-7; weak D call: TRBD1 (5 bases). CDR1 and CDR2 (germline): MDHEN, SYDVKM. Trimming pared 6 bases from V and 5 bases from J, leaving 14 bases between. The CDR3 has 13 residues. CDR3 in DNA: TGTGCCAGCAGCCAATTTCAGGGTGACGAGCAGTACTTC. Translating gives CASSQFQGDEQYF.